These 28 T cell receptor beta chains originate from one sample sequenced in a study of monozygotic twins with inflammatory bowel disease. TCRdb re-called the 5' RACE reads and catalogs CDR3 proteins one per entry, DNA excluded. The sample table sets out 350,000 to 400,000 distinct CDR3 sequences. Sequenced sample: blood. All receptors derive from a human donor with ulcerative colitis or Crohn's disease, or a healthy co-twin of an affected twin (not recorded which).

The rearrangement uses TRBV27 and TRBJ1-1. This CDR3 spans 14 amino acids. Germline lookup yields CDR1 MNHEY and CDR2 SMNVEV (reference sequence). The CDR3 is CASSLRQTNTEAFF.

The chain employs TRBV18 and TRBJ2-1. CDR3 length: 13 amino acids. CDR1 is KGHSH, CDR2 LQKENI, per germline. This CDR3 is CASSPTVYNEQFF.

V is TRBV4-3 and J is TRBJ2-1; the TCRdb D gene call, TRBD2, has no DNA to confirm it. Germline V gives CDR1 LGHNA, CDR2 YSLEER. The CDR3 runs 16 residues. This CDR3 reads CASSQEIAGGLNEQFF.

The CDR3: CASSVRGGTLPSYEQYF. The V call is TRBV12-3 or TRBV12-4, the J call TRBJ2-7; with no DNA, the TCRdb D assignment of TRBD2 cannot be verified. This CDR3 is built from 17 residues.

The rearrangement joins TRBV20-1 to TRBJ1-4; the TCRdb D gene call, TRBD1, has no DNA to confirm it. CDR3 length equals 15 residues. Germline V gene sequence: CDR1 DFQATT, CDR2 SNEGSKA (reference sequence). CDR3 sequence reads: CSAERAGRLNEKLFF.

The chain recombines TRBV20-1 with TRBJ1-6. Germline values: CDR1 DFQATT, CDR2 SNEGSKA (reference sequence). The CDR3 length is 13 residues. CDR3: CSARSAGNSPLHF.

The rearrangement links TRBV5-4 to TRBJ2-7; TCRdb's assignment of TRBD1 cannot be checked, as there is no DNA. Germline V gene data show CDR1 as SGHNT and CDR2 as YYREEE (reference sequence). CDR3 length equals 16 residues. CDR3 amino acids: CASSLALGQASYEQYF. Full variable domain (remainder filled in from reference TRBV5-4 and TRBJ2-7): ETGVTQSPTHLIKTRGQQVTLRCSSQSGHNTVSWYQQALGQGPQFIFQYYREEENGRGNFPPRFSGLQFPNYSSELNVNALELDDSALYLCASSLALGQASYEQYFGPGTRLTVT.

This chain uses TRBV5-1 with TRBJ2-7; TCRdb names TRBD1, which stays unverified in the absence of DNA. This CDR3 spans 14 amino acids. The germline V gene encodes CDR1 SGHRS and CDR2 YFSETQ. Here the CDR3 reads CASSLGAGLYEQYF.

V usage is TRBV24-1 and J usage is TRBJ2-4; TCRdb's assignment of TRBD2 cannot be checked, as there is no DNA. This CDR3 region has 16 residues. Germline V gene sequence: CDR1 KGHDR, CDR2 SFDVKD. CDR3 amino acids: CATSDAGDPFTDIQYF.

The J gene is TRBJ2-5, the V gene TRBV18. This CDR3 has 12 residues. CDR1 and CDR2 (germline): KGHSH, LQKENI. CDR3 loop: CASSPLLETQYF.

This chain links TRBV20-1 with TRBJ2-7; without DNA, the TCRdb call of TRBD1 cannot be checked. Germline V lookup: CDR1 DFQATT, CDR2 SNEGSKA (reference sequence). This CDR3 comprises 14 residues. CDR3: CSARDRGMAYEQYF.

This sequence joins TRBV3-1 and TRBJ2-7. The CDR3 is made up of 15 amino acids. Germline V gives CDR1 LGHDT, CDR2 YNNKEL (reference sequence). The CDR3 spells CASSFFGQGIHEQYF.

This sequence joins TRBV19 and TRBJ1-1. The CDR3 covers 15 residues. CDR1 and CDR2 from the germline V gene are LNHDA and SQIVND (reference sequence). CDR3: CASTLVVTGNTEAFF.

Here the CDR3 reads CSVEAWTGGNYGYTF. The rearrangement joins TRBV29-1 to TRBJ1-2; no DNA is available, so the TRBD1 call from TCRdb remains unchecked. Germline V lookup: CDR1 SQVTM, CDR2 ANQGSEA. CDR3 length equals 15 residues.

The chain couples TRBV7-3 to TRBJ2-6. The CDR3 covers 16 residues. Germline loops: CDR1 SGHTA, CDR2 FQGTGA. CDR3 sequence reads: CASSIDSYSGANVLTF.

This sequence joins TRBV7-9 and TRBJ2-1. Germline V gives CDR1 SEHNR, CDR2 FQNEAQ (reference sequence). CDR3 length equals 12 residues. CDR3 amino acids: CASSLVREATFF.

The V and J genes are TRBV6-2 or TRBV6-3 and TRBJ2-7; without DNA, the TCRdb call of TRBD1 cannot be checked. Germline values: CDR1 MNHEY, CDR2 SVGEGT. This CDR3 comprises 13 residues. The CDR3 reads CASSYGGHNEQYF.

The chain carries TRBV6-5 and TRBJ2-3; TCRdb designates TRBD1, a call that cannot be tested without DNA. Germline CDR1 and CDR2: MNHEY and SVGAGI. This CDR3 contains 15 residues. The CDR3 sequence is CASSYDRGGTDTQYF.

The rearrangement uses TRBV12-3 or TRBV12-4 and TRBJ1-3. The CDR3 covers 14 residues. The CDR3 loop reads CASRKDPSGNTIYF.

The rearrangement joins TRBV3-1 to TRBJ1-4; TCRdb indicates TRBD1, and absent DNA this call remains unverified. Germline lookup yields CDR1 LGHDT and CDR2 YNNKEL (reference sequence). The CDR3 has 15 residues. The CDR3 sequence is CASSQVRGVNEKLFF.

The V call is TRBV4-2, the J call TRBJ2-5; TCRdb proposes TRBD1, but this gene call is untestable without DNA. The V gene's germline CDR1 is LGHNA and CDR2 YNFKEQ. The CDR3 totals 15 residues. This CDR3 is CASSYAGTAQETQYF.

The chain combines TRBV19 with TRBJ2-3; TCRdb designates TRBD1, a call that cannot be tested without DNA. Germline V gene sequence: CDR1 LNHDA, CDR2 SQIVND (reference sequence). CDR3 length equals 14 residues. The CDR3 here is CASLGGLGADTQYF.

The genes are TRBV7-2 and TRBJ1-1; as DNA is missing, the TRBD1 call by TCRdb cannot be tested. The V gene's germline CDR1 is SGHTA and CDR2 FQGNSA. The CDR3 is 17 residues long. The CDR3: CASSLGQGRWLNTEAFF.

The CDR3 loop is CASRTFIVTGDRVGRETQYF. The J gene is TRBJ2-5, the V gene TRBV27; TCRdb calls TRBD1, which cannot be checked without DNA. Germline assignment: CDR1 MNHEY and CDR2 SMNVEV (reference sequence). This CDR3 spans 20 amino acids.

The CDR3 loop is CAISVGNQPQHF. V is TRBV10-3 and J is TRBJ1-5. This CDR3 spans 12 amino acids. Germline CDR1 reads ENHRY; CDR2 reads SYGVKD.

The rearrangement uses TRBV4-2 and TRBJ2-5; the D call from TCRdb, TRBD1, cannot be confirmed without DNA. There are 14 residues in the CDR3. The germline CDR1 and CDR2 sequences are LGHNA and YNFKEQ. The chain's CDR3 is CASSQLDRAETQYF.

The chain combines TRBV20-1 with TRBJ1-2. CDR3 length: 15 amino acids. Germline CDR1 and CDR2: DFQATT and SNEGSKA (reference sequence). CDR3 loop: CSASVILGSGYGYTF.

CDR3 region: CAISERSQETQYF. This chain connects TRBV10-3 to TRBJ2-5. Germline assignment: CDR1 ENHRY and CDR2 SYGVKD. There are 13 residues in the CDR3.